These T cell receptor beta chains were read from a single sample in a study of T cell responses to AZD1222 COVID-19 vaccine. Libraries were prepared by immunoSEQ multiplex PCR; TCRdb keeps only in-frame clonotypes and omits some of them. There are about 190,000 clones in the sample; approximately 92% occur only once, and 1% to 1.5% lies in the top ten. This specimen consisted of peripheral blood, obtained on day 0 of AZD1222 vaccination. These receptor sequences come from an adult in good health. CDR3s include the opening cysteine and the closing phenylalanine or tryptophan. A D gene is named only where the DNA matches it firmly. Clone size, where shown, is once, few, many, or a class for clones that have expanded.

clone_size: NA; v_call: TRBV6-2/TRBV6-3; j_call: TRBJ1-5; d_call: NA; cdr3_aa: CASSYEGQGNQPQHF; cdr3_nt: TGTGCCAGCAGTTACGAGGGGCAGGGGAATCAGCCCCAGCATTTT
clone_size: NA; v_call: TRBV29-1; j_call: TRBJ2-5; d_call: NA; cdr3_aa: CSVDALPQYF; cdr3_nt: TGCAGCGTTGACGCGTTACCCCAGTACTTC
clone_size: NA; v_call: TRBV2; j_call: TRBJ1-6; d_call: NA; cdr3_aa: CASSVRGIGSPLHF; cdr3_nt: TGTGCCAGCAGTGTACGGGGGATCGGGTCACCCCTCCACTTT
clone_size: NA; v_call: TRBV6-5; j_call: TRBJ1-1; d_call: NA; cdr3_aa: CASNGRKTQGAFF; cdr3_nt: TGTGCCAGCAACGGACGTAAGACACAGGGAGCTTTCTTT
clone_size: NA; v_call: TRBV5-1; j_call: TRBJ2-7; d_call: NA; cdr3_aa: CASSLGDSLLEQYF; cdr3_nt: TGCGCCAGCAGCTTGGGAGACTCCCTTCTAGAGCAGTACTTC
clone_size: once; v_call: TRBV24-1; j_call: TRBJ2-3; d_call: TRBD1; cdr3_aa: CANRDRDTQYF; cdr3_nt: TGTGCCAACAGGGACAGAGATACGCAGTATTTT
clone_size: NA; v_call: TRBV27; j_call: TRBJ2-2; d_call: NA; cdr3_aa: CASSYGPNTGELFF; cdr3_nt: TGTGCCAGCAGTTATGGGCCGAACACCGGGGAGCTGTTTTTT
clone_size: NA; v_call: TRBV28; j_call: TRBJ2-3; d_call: TRBD2; cdr3_aa: CASSPAGDTDTQYF; cdr3_nt: TGTGCCAGCAGCCCAGCGGGGGACACAGATACGCAGTATTTT
clone_size: NA; v_call: TRBV29-1; j_call: TRBJ2-2; d_call: NA; cdr3_aa: CSVAGGGDTGELFF; cdr3_nt: TGCAGCGTTGCAGGAGGGGGGGACACCGGGGAGCTGTTTTTT
clone_size: NA; v_call: TRBV6-1; j_call: TRBJ1-5; d_call: TRBD1; cdr3_aa: CASSEGQGSQPQHF; cdr3_nt: TGTGCCAGCAGTGAGGGACAGGGGAGTCAGCCCCAGCATTTT
clone_size: NA; v_call: TRBV7-9; j_call: TRBJ1-2; d_call: TRBD1; cdr3_aa: CASSGQGTNYGYTF; cdr3_nt: TGTGCCAGCTCGGGACAGGGGACGAACTATGGCTACACCTTC
clone_size: few; v_call: TRBV4-2; j_call: TRBJ1-6; d_call: NA; cdr3_aa: CASSQDPPGNNSPLHF; cdr3_nt: TGTGCCAGCAGCCAAGATCCCCCCGGGAACAATTCACCCCTCCACTTT
clone_size: few; v_call: TRBV6-5; j_call: TRBJ1-1; d_call: NA; cdr3_aa: CASKIQGIRTEAFF; cdr3_nt: TGTGCCAGCAAAATCCAGGGGATCCGCACTGAAGCTTTCTTT
clone_size: NA; v_call: TRBV10-3; j_call: TRBJ1-1; d_call: TRBD1; cdr3_aa: CAISADREKAFF; cdr3_nt: TGTGCCATCAGTGCTGACAGGGAGAAAGCTTTCTTT
clone_size: NA; v_call: TRBV7-7; j_call: TRBJ2-5; d_call: NA; cdr3_aa: CASSSRTGGETQYF; cdr3_nt: TGTGCCAGCAGCTCCCGGACAGGAGGGGAGACCCAGTACTTC
clone_size: NA; v_call: TRBV27; j_call: TRBJ1-6; d_call: TRBD1; cdr3_aa: CASSLYPVGQGASYNSPLHF; cdr3_nt: TGTGCCAGCAGTTTATACCCCGTAGGACAGGGGGCATCCTATAATTCACCCCTCCACTTT
clone_size: NA; v_call: TRBV4-1; j_call: TRBJ1-2; d_call: NA; cdr3_aa: CASSQSTGSTGYTF; cdr3_nt: TGCGCCAGCAGCCAAAGCACCGGGTCCACTGGCTACACCTTC
clone_size: NA; v_call: TRBV6-5; j_call: TRBJ1-4; d_call: NA; cdr3_aa: CASSYGSREKLFF; cdr3_nt: TGTGCCAGCAGTTACGGCAGTCGCGAAAAACTGTTTTTT
clone_size: NA; v_call: TRBV19; j_call: TRBJ1-2; d_call: NA; cdr3_aa: CASSFSFPRLQGVGGYTF; cdr3_nt: TGTGCCAGTAGTTTTTCTTTTCCACGCCTACAGGGAGTAGGGGGCTACACCTTC
clone_size: NA; v_call: TRBV10-1; j_call: TRBJ2-5; d_call: NA; cdr3_aa: CASIWERRTQETQYF; cdr3_nt: TGCGCCAGCATCTGGGAGCGGCGGACCCAAGAGACCCAGTACTTC
clone_size: NA; v_call: TRBV29-1; j_call: TRBJ2-7; d_call: NA; cdr3_aa: CSVGPPATYEQYF; cdr3_nt: TGCAGCGTTGGACCCCCCGCCACCTACGAGCAGTACTTC
clone_size: NA; v_call: TRBV9; j_call: TRBJ2-2; d_call: NA; cdr3_aa: CASSVSPSSGTGELFF; cdr3_nt: TGTGCCAGCAGCGTAAGCCCATCCTCGGGCACCGGGGAGCTGTTTTTT
clone_size: NA; v_call: TRBV7-2; j_call: TRBJ1-5; d_call: NA; cdr3_aa: CASSLGGANQPQHF; cdr3_nt: TGTGCCAGCAGCTTAGGGGGAGCGAATCAGCCCCAGCATTTT
clone_size: NA; v_call: TRBV9; j_call: TRBJ2-3; d_call: TRBD2; cdr3_aa: CASSPRLAGGTDTQYF; cdr3_nt: TGTGCCAGCAGCCCCCGACTAGCGGGGGGAACAGATACGCAGTATTTT
clone_size: NA; v_call: TRBV6-5; j_call: TRBJ1-1; d_call: NA; cdr3_aa: CASSRDAGVPRLF; cdr3_nt: TGTGCCAGCAGTAGGGACGCTGGGGTTCCTCGACTCTTT
clone_size: few; v_call: TRBV3-1/TRBV3-2; j_call: TRBJ1-5; d_call: NA; cdr3_aa: CASSRSMSQPQHF; cdr3_nt: TGTGCCAGCAGCCGAAGCATGAGTCAGCCCCAGCATTTT
clone_size: NA; v_call: TRBV27; j_call: TRBJ1-1; d_call: TRBD1; cdr3_aa: CASTPVRDRGLEAFF; cdr3_nt: TGTGCCAGCACCCCCGTCCGGGACAGGGGGCTTGAGGCTTTCTTT
clone_size: NA; v_call: TRBV11-2; j_call: TRBJ1-2; d_call: NA; cdr3_aa: CASRRGSTEIWGYTF; cdr3_nt: TGTGCCAGCAGACGAGGATCAACAGAGATCTGGGGCTACACCTTC
clone_size: NA; v_call: TRBV6-2/TRBV6-3; j_call: TRBJ1-3; d_call: TRBD1; cdr3_aa: CASSLARTGSGNTIYF; cdr3_nt: TGTGCCAGCAGCCTCGCTAGGACAGGCTCGGGAAACACCATATATTTT
clone_size: NA; v_call: TRBV30; j_call: TRBJ1-5; d_call: TRBD1; cdr3_aa: CAWSRDRGYSNQPQHF; cdr3_nt: TGTGCCTGGAGTCGGGACAGGGGATATAGCAATCAGCCCCAGCATTTT
clone_size: NA; v_call: TRBV10-3; j_call: TRBJ1-3; d_call: NA; cdr3_aa: CAVDSTGEGNTIYF; cdr3_nt: TGTGCCGTGGACAGTACGGGGGAAGGAAACACCATATATTTT
clone_size: NA; v_call: TRBV12-3/TRBV12-4; j_call: TRBJ2-5; d_call: NA; cdr3_aa: CASSRLEGTQYF; cdr3_nt: TGTGCCAGCAGTCGGCTGGAGGGGACCCAGTACTTC
clone_size: NA; v_call: TRBV2; j_call: TRBJ1-5; d_call: NA; cdr3_aa: CASSVQGNQPQHF; cdr3_nt: TGTGCCAGCAGTGTCCAGGGCAATCAGCCCCAGCATTTT
clone_size: NA; v_call: TRBV6-5; j_call: TRBJ1-3; d_call: NA; cdr3_aa: CASSYSVGGGNTIYF; cdr3_nt: TGTGCCAGCAGTTACTCAGTCGGAGGTGGAAACACCATATATTTT
clone_size: NA; v_call: TRBV18; j_call: TRBJ1-4; d_call: NA; cdr3_aa: CASSPQSDEKLFF; cdr3_nt: TGTGCCAGCTCACCACAGTCGGATGAAAAACTGTTTTTT
clone_size: NA; v_call: TRBV7-8; j_call: TRBJ2-5; d_call: NA; cdr3_aa: CASSLVPGVTGETQYF; cdr3_nt: TGTGCCAGCAGCTTAGTCCCAGGGGTCACTGGAGAGACCCAGTACTTC
clone_size: few; v_call: TRBV9; j_call: TRBJ2-2; d_call: NA; cdr3_aa: CASSALSRGELFF; cdr3_nt: TGTGCCAGCAGCGCCCTCAGCAGGGGGGAGCTGTTTTTT
clone_size: NA; v_call: TRBV19; j_call: TRBJ1-1; d_call: NA; cdr3_aa: CASMTLQNTEAFF; cdr3_nt: TGTGCCAGTATGACTCTGCAGAACACTGAAGCTTTCTTT
clone_size: NA; v_call: TRBV19; j_call: TRBJ1-1; d_call: TRBD1; cdr3_aa: CATNRGPFDEAFF; cdr3_nt: TGTGCCACTAACAGGGGGCCATTTGATGAAGCTTTCTTT
clone_size: NA; v_call: TRBV7-3; j_call: TRBJ1-2; d_call: TRBD1; cdr3_aa: CASSPTRGQNGYTF; cdr3_nt: TGTGCCAGCAGCCCCACCAGGGGGCAAAATGGCTACACCTTC
clone_size: NA; v_call: TRBV5-1; j_call: TRBJ1-2; d_call: NA; cdr3_aa: CASSPSTPYGYTF; cdr3_nt: TGCGCCAGCAGCCCCAGTACCCCCTATGGCTACACCTTC
clone_size: few; v_call: TRBV19; j_call: TRBJ2-7; d_call: TRBD2; cdr3_aa: CASSIWGGSGTEQYF; cdr3_nt: TGTGCCAGTAGTATATGGGGGGGTTCTGGGACCGAGCAGTACTTC
clone_size: NA; v_call: TRBV10-3; j_call: TRBJ1-5; d_call: NA; cdr3_aa: CAISPGAKNQPQHF; cdr3_nt: TGTGCCATCAGTCCGGGGGCAAAAAATCAGCCCCAGCATTTT
clone_size: NA; v_call: TRBV19; j_call: TRBJ2-3; d_call: NA; cdr3_aa: CASSIVAGRTDTQYF; cdr3_nt: TGTGCCAGTAGTATCGTGGCAGGACGCACAGATACGCAGTATTTT
clone_size: NA; v_call: TRBV5-4; j_call: TRBJ1-1; d_call: TRBD1; cdr3_aa: CASSLVDRANTEAFF; cdr3_nt: TGTGCCAGCAGCTTGGTGGACAGGGCGAACACTGAAGCTTTCTTT
clone_size: NA; v_call: TRBV4-1; j_call: TRBJ2-4; d_call: NA; cdr3_aa: CASSQGRTLILAKNIQYF; cdr3_nt: TGCGCCAGCAGCCAAGGGAGGACTTTAATTTTGGCCAAAAACATTCAGTACTTC
clone_size: NA; v_call: TRBV6-5; j_call: TRBJ1-4; d_call: NA; cdr3_aa: CASSYLPTSDEKLFF; cdr3_nt: TGTGCCAGCAGTTACTTGCCGACGTCAGATGAAAAACTGTTTTTT
clone_size: NA; v_call: TRBV19; j_call: TRBJ1-2; d_call: NA; cdr3_aa: CASSNGQFYGYTF; cdr3_nt: TGTGCCAGTAGTAATGGACAGTTCTATGGCTACACCTTC